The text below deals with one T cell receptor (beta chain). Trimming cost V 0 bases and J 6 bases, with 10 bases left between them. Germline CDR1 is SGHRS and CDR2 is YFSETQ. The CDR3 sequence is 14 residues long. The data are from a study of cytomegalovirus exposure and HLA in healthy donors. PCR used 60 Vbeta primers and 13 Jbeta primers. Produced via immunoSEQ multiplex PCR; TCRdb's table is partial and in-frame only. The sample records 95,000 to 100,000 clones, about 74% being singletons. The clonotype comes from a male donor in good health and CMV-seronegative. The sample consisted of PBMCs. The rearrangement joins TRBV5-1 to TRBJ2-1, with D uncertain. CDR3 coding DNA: TGCGCCAGCAGCTTGGGGCTAGAAATCAATGAGCAGTTCTTC. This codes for CASSLGLEINEQFF.